This T cell receptor (beta chain) was sequenced in a study of cytomegalovirus exposure and HLA in healthy donors. The primer mix had 60 Vbeta and 13 Jbeta primers. Assay used: immunoSEQ multiplex PCR; TCRdb lists only in-frame clones, some missing. There are around 150,000 clones in the sample; 60% to 80% occur only once, and over 0.6% lies in the top ten. The CDR3 runs to 16 residues. With V trimmed by 3 bases and J by 2 bases, 5 bases remained unmatched. Germline V gene lookup returns CDR1 LNHDA and CDR2 SQIVND (reference sequence). The receptor comes from a male donor in good health and CMV-seronegative. The chain joins TRBV19 to TRBJ2-3; TRBD2 aligns across 10 bases. Sequences were obtained from PBMCs. In DNA, the CDR3 is TGTGCCAGTAGTATGCTAGCGGGAGCAATCACAGATACGCAGTATTTT. As protein: CASSMLAGAITDTQYF.